The 29 T cell receptor beta chains in this list originate from one sample, sequenced in a study of blood T cell repertoires in COVID-19. Using immunoSEQ multiplex PCR, the repertoire was profiled, and TCRdb retains in-frame clones only, with some absent. The repertoire consists of 200,000 to 250,000 clones, with 80% to 85% occurring once and the leading ten covering approximately 8%. Sample: peripheral blood. The receptors stem from an elderly woman with COVID-19, enrolled during active disease.

This chain links TRBV5-1 with TRBJ2-3; TRBD2 matches 13 bases. The CDR3 has 19 amino acids. Per the germline V gene, CDR1 is SGHRS and CDR2 is YFSETQ. Unmatched junction bases numbered 8, after V lost 1 base and J lost 0 bases. DNA for the CDR3: TGCGCCAGCAGCTTGCCCACTAGCGGGAGGGCCATAAGCACAGATACGCAGTATTTT. Translation: CASSLPTSGRAISTDTQYF.

The chain has TRBV11-2 and TRBJ2-5; TRBD2 matches at 8 bases. The CDR3 runs 15 residues. CDR1 is SGHAT and CDR2 is FQNNGV in the germline V gene. J was trimmed by 2 bases and V by 1 base; bases with no gene match: 3. The CDR3 nucleotides read TGTGCCAGCAGCTTAGGTGCGGGGGGTCAAGAGACCCAGTACTTC. Its protein product is CASSLGAGGQETQYF.

This chain uses TRBV3-1 (or the pseudogene TRBV3-2) with TRBJ1-1; 7 positions match TRBD1. The J segment lost 1 base and the V segment lost 5 bases, leaving 7 bases of the junction unmatched. The germline V gene has CDR1 LGHDT and CDR2 YNNKEL (reference sequence). The CDR3 spans 15 residues. In DNA form, the CDR3 reads TGTGCCAGCAGCACTACAGGGGCTGCGAACACTGAAGCTTTCTTT. Its translation is CASSTTGAANTEAFF.

Concerning this clone itself: Different DNA sequences within this sample yield the same CDR3. V gene TRBV5-6 combines with J gene TRBJ2-3, with D unresolved. This CDR3 is 14 amino acids long. The germline CDR1 and CDR2 sequences are SGHDT and YYEEEE. V shed 4 bases and J shed 4 bases, with 13 bases lying between them. The CDR3 is CASSPAGRADTQYF. DNA for the CDR3: TGTGCCAGCAGCCCAGCTGGCCGGGCAGATACGCAGTATTTT.

V and J are TRBV15 and TRBJ1-1, with D possibly matching TRBD1 (6 bases). V was shortened by 8 bases and J by 4 bases, with 20 bases between the two germline ends. CDR1 and CDR2 from the germline V gene are LNHNV and YYDKDF (reference sequence). The CDR3 has 15 amino acids. The CDR3 is CATSRTQGWSTEAFF. The CDR3 DNA sequence: TGTGCCACCTCAAGAACCCAGGGGTGGAGCACTGAAGCTTTCTTT.

V usage is TRBV30 and J usage is TRBJ2-7; perhaps TRBD2 as D (6 bases). CDR1 and CDR2 from the germline V gene are GTSNPN and SVGIG (reference sequence). With 2 bases removed from V and 0 bases from J, the gap between germline ends came to 14 bases. CDR3 length: 15 residues. The DNA for the CDR3 is TGTGCCTGGAGTACCTGGAGGGAAAGCTCCTACGAGCAGTACTTC. Encoded protein: CAWSTWRESSYEQYF.

The chain carries TRBV7-6 and TRBJ2-2; D may be TRBD1 (6 bases). Germline lookup yields CDR1 SGHVS and CDR2 FNYEAQ. V lost 4 bases and J 4 bases, leaving 13 bases between the germline ends. The CDR3 length is 15 residues. Here the CDR3 reads CASSSNTGSTGELFF. Here the CDR3 DNA reads TGTGCCAGCAGCTCAAACACAGGGTCCACCGGGGAGCTGTTTTTT. Together with reference TRBV7-6 and TRBJ2-2, the CDR3 gives the full variable domain: GAGVSQSPRYKVTKRGQDVALRCDPISGHVSLYWYRQALGQGPEFLTYFNYEAQQDKSGLPNDRFSAERPEGSISTLTIQRTEQRDSAMYRCASSSNTGSTGELFFGEGSRLTVL.

Here the CDR3 reads CSVEAPRGADTQYF. For the CDR3, the DNA is TGCAGCGTTGAAGCCCCTCGGGGGGCAGATACGCAGTATTTT. The chain combines TRBV29-1 with TRBJ2-3; 7 nucleotides match TRBD2. The V and J ends lost 1 base and 4 bases, in that order; junction bases with no gene match: 5. Germline V gene sequence: CDR1 SQVTM, CDR2 ANQGSEA. This CDR3 has 14 amino acids.

This chain connects TRBV6-1 to TRBJ2-6; 9 nucleotides agree with TRBD1. Germline V lookup: CDR1 MNHNS, CDR2 SASEGT. V shed 4 bases, J shed 0 bases, and the junction held 7 bases outside the gene matches. This CDR3 comprises 18 residues. The CDR3 coding sequence is TGTGCCAGCAGTGTAAGGACAGGGGTTGGCTCTGGGGCCAACGTCCTGACTTTC. The encoded protein is CASSVRTGVGSGANVLTF.

The rearrangement joins TRBV19 to TRBJ1-2, with D perhaps TRBD1 (5 bases). V was pared by 4 bases and J by 6 bases, with 18 bases between. The CDR3 has 15 residues. CDR1 LNHDA and CDR2 SQIVND come from the germline V gene (reference sequence). In DNA, the CDR3 is TGTGCCAGTAGTAGTCAGGGTCCCACATCCGATGGCTACACCTTC. Protein product: CASSSQGPTSDGYTF. The whole variable domain, remainder taken from reference TRBV19 and TRBJ1-2, is DGGITQSPKYLFRKEGQNVTLSCEQNLNHDAMYWYRQDPGQGLRLIYYSQIVNDFQKGDIAEGYSVSREKKESFPLTVTSAQKNPTAFYLCASSSQGPTSDGYTFGSGTRLTVV.

The rearrangement links TRBV9 to TRBJ2-1; D might be TRBD2 (5 bases). Trimming pared 3 bases from V and 5 bases from J, leaving 15 bases between. The CDR3 is 15 residues long. CDR1 and CDR2 from the germline V gene are SGDLS and YYNGEE. The CDR3: CASSALGAVHNEQFF. CDR3 DNA sequence: TGTGCCAGCAGCGCTCTGGGAGCAGTTCACAATGAGCAGTTCTTC.

V and J are TRBV6-5 and TRBJ1-4; D possibly corresponds to TRBD1 (6 bases). This CDR3 region has 16 residues. Per the germline V gene, CDR1 is MNHEY and CDR2 is SVGAGI. Trimming cost V 0 bases and J 4 bases, with 12 bases left between them. This chain's CDR3 is CASSYSGTTLNEKLFF. The CDR3 DNA reads as TGTGCCAGCAGTTACTCTGGGACAACGCTTAATGAAAAACTGTTTTTT.

This clone was seen a handful of times. V is TRBV6-5 and J is TRBJ1-2; tentative D call: TRBD1 (5 bases). Trimming cost V 5 bases and J 4 bases, with 17 bases left between them. The V gene's germline CDR1 is MNHEY and CDR2 SVGAGI. CDR3 size: 15 residues. CDR3 region: CASSPPEVGGYGYTF. The CDR3 coding sequence is TGTGCCAGCAGTCCTCCGGAAGTGGGGGGCTATGGCTACACCTTC.

V usage is TRBV12-2 and J usage is TRBJ2-7; the table's D call of TRBD2 was not tested on the DNA. TRBV12-2 is deemed a pseudogene. This CDR3 comprises 17 residues. The CDR3 sequence is CASRLGRQRGSGYEQYF. DNA for the CDR3: TGTGCAAGTCGCTTAGGGCGCCAGCGGGGGAGCGGCTACGAGCAGTACTTC.

The chain has TRBV6-5 and TRBJ1-2; tentative D call: TRBD1 (5 bases). The V end lost 8 bases, the J end lost 3 bases, and 10 bases lay between the germline ends. CDR1 and CDR2 (germline): MNHEY, SVGAGI. This CDR3 contains 12 residues. The CDR3 spells CASGQADYGYTF. DNA for the CDR3: TGTGCCAGCGGACAAGCAGACTATGGCTACACCTTC.

The rearrangement joins TRBV24-1 to TRBJ2-2; 11 bases fit TRBD2. J lost 4 bases, V lost 4 bases, and 4 bases had no gene match. The V gene's germline CDR1 is KGHDR and CDR2 SFDVKD. The CDR3 is 16 amino acids. CDR3 in amino acids: CATSDRTSGFTGELFF. The DNA of the CDR3 is TGTGCCACCAGTGACCGGACTAGCGGGTTCACCGGGGAGCTGTTTTTT.

This chain links TRBV7-9 with TRBJ1-1, with 9 bases matching TRBD1. The junction had 13 bases not matched to a gene; V was cut back by 7 bases and J by 1 base. The CDR3 extends over 17 amino acids. Germline V gene sequence: CDR1 SEHNR, CDR2 FQNEAQ (reference sequence). Written as DNA, the CDR3 is TGTGCCAGCACCAGAGGGACAGGGATAGTTTCGAACACTGAAGCTTTCTTT. Encoded protein: CASTRGTGIVSNTEAFF.

The rearrangement joins TRBV5-1 to TRBJ1-4, with D possibly matching TRBD1 (6 bases). Trimming pared 4 bases from V and 6 bases from J, leaving 13 bases between. This CDR3 contains 14 residues. Germline V lookup: CDR1 SGHRS, CDR2 YFSETQ. The CDR3 nucleotides read TGCGCCAGCAGCCTTGGGGGCAGCTATGAAAAACTGTTTTTT. Translated, it gives CASSLGGSYEKLFF.

The chain couples TRBV3-1 (or the pseudogene TRBV3-2) to TRBJ2-2, with 7 bases lining up with TRBD2. Trimming cost V 0 bases and J 5 bases; bases outside gene matches: 0. Germline V lookup: CDR1 LGHDT, CDR2 YNNKEL (reference sequence). The CDR3 sequence is 14 residues long. DNA for the CDR3: TGTGCCAGCAGCCAAGAGGGAGGGACCGGGGAGCTGTTTTTT. As protein: CASSQEGGTGELFF.

The chain is built from TRBV7-2 and TRBJ2-7; 12 positions match TRBD2. The CDR3 sequence is 19 residues long. The germline V gene has CDR1 SGHTA and CDR2 FQGNSA. Trimming removed 2 bases from V and 4 bases from J; junction bases left unmatched: 15. The CDR3 region is CASSLQMTSGSRGGYEQYF. In DNA form, the CDR3 reads TGTGCCAGCAGCTTACAAATGACTAGCGGGAGTCGAGGGGGGTACGAGCAGTACTTC.

V gene TRBV3-1 (or the pseudogene TRBV3-2) combines with J gene TRBJ1-2, with 9 bases matching TRBD1. CDR3 length: 16 residues. The V gene's germline CDR1 is LGHDT and CDR2 YNNKEL (reference sequence). The junction had 13 bases not matched to a gene; V was cut back by 3 bases and J by 8 bases. This chain's CDR3 is CASSQGWVQGAKGYTF. CDR3 sequence (DNA): TGTGCCAGCAGCCAGGGCTGGGTACAGGGGGCGAAGGGCTACACCTTC.

V usage is TRBV6-5 and J usage is TRBJ1-6; TRBD1 matches at 9 bases. The CDR3 contains 14 residues. Germline assignment: CDR1 MNHEY and CDR2 SVGAGI. V dropped 5 bases and J dropped 10; count of bases not matched to a gene: 6. The CDR3 loop reads CASSRDREGSPLHF. The CDR3 nucleotides are TGTGCCAGCAGTCGGGACAGGGAAGGATCACCCCTCCACTTT.

The genes are TRBV30 and TRBJ1-4; D is ambiguous. CDR1 and CDR2 from the germline V gene are GTSNPN and SVGIG (reference sequence). Trimming pared 5 bases from V and 8 bases from J, leaving 15 bases between. The CDR3 contains 13 residues. CDR3 in DNA: TGTGCCTGGGCCACCATCGGAGGGGAAAAACTGTTTTTT. Encoded protein: CAWATIGGEKLFF.

The chain links TRBV4-2 to TRBJ1-2; TRBD1 agrees at 7 bases. Germline V gene data show CDR1 as LGHNA and CDR2 as YNFKEQ. V shed 1 base, J shed 4 bases, and the junction held 6 bases outside the gene matches. The CDR3 loop spans 15 amino acids. CDR3 loop: CASSQAGTESYGYTF. In nucleotides, the CDR3 is TGTGCCAGCAGCCAAGCCGGGACAGAGAGCTATGGCTACACCTTC.

This clone was counted once. V usage is TRBV18 and J usage is TRBJ2-1, with TRBD2 matching over 8 bases. Germline trimming cut 5 bases from V and 8 bases from J; bases unmatched to any gene: 11. The CDR3 totals 15 residues. CDR1 is KGHSH, CDR2 LQKENI, per germline. For the CDR3, the DNA is TGTGCCAGCTCATTAGCGGGGCTATTGAGCGATGAGCAGTTCTTC. It codes for CASSLAGLLSDEQFF.

With respect to this clone: Other DNA sequences in this specimen translate into the identical CDR3. The chain carries TRBV5-1 and TRBJ1-3; D is undetermined. The CDR3 has 14 residues. Between the trimmed V and J ends, which lost 0 bases and 4 bases, there was a span of 8 bases. Germline CDR1 reads SGHRS; CDR2 reads YFSETQ. The CDR3 coding sequence is TGCGCCAGCAGCTTGGAAGGAGGGGGAAACACCATATATTTT. Its protein product is CASSLEGGGNTIYF.

The chain uses TRBV28 and TRBJ2-4, with TRBD1 identical over 8 bases. After removal of 6 bases from V and 3 bases from J, the junction contained 7 bases not matched to a gene. Germline values: CDR1 MDHEN, CDR2 SYDVKM. The CDR3 sequence is 15 residues long. The CDR3 coding sequence is TGTGCCAGCAGCTACGACGGACAGGGCAAAAACATTCAGTACTTC. Translating it yields CASSYDGQGKNIQYF.

In its sample, this clone was seen many times. V usage is TRBV9 and J usage is TRBJ2-1; 11 bases are shared with TRBD2. V lost 3 bases and J lost 9; bases outside the gene matches: 5. This CDR3 has 14 residues. The germline V gene encodes CDR1 SGDLS and CDR2 YYNGEE. The CDR3 nucleotides read TGTGCCAGCAGCGCCTTAGCGGGAGGGCTTGAGCAGTTCTTC. Its protein is CASSALAGGLEQFF.

This clone showed up just once. The gene calls are TRBV5-4 and TRBJ2-5; D might be TRBD2 (6 bases). CDR1 is SGHNT, CDR2 YYREEE, per germline (reference sequence). With 6 bases removed from V and 3 bases from J, the gap between germline ends came to 15 bases. The CDR3 consists of 14 residues. As DNA, the CDR3 is TGTGCCAGCACCATTGGGAAGCGGGAAGAGACCCAGTACTTC. Translation: CASTIGKREETQYF.